The 10 T cell receptor beta chains listed next were all sequenced from one sample in a study of synovial regulatory T cells in juvenile arthritis. Profiled with immunoSEQ multiplex PCR; TCRdb holds only in-frame clones, not every one. In all, the sample yields more than 8,000 clones. Sample: Treg cells from blood. Regarding subset: remaining (HLA-DR-negative) circulating blood Treg cells. Source of these receptors: a donor younger than 30 with juvenile idiopathic arthritis.

The chain has TRBV5-4 and TRBJ1-1. This CDR3 has 15 amino acids. No DNA was logged. CDR1 is SGHNT and CDR2 is YYREEE in the germline V gene (reference sequence). Here the CDR3 reads CASSRQWEMNTEAFF.

The chain employs TRBV4-3 and TRBJ1-2; TCRdb lists TRBD1, though no DNA is available to test this call. The CDR3 contains 17 residues. No nucleotide data were recorded. CDR1 and CDR2 from the germline V gene are LGHNA and YSLEER. CDR3 in amino acids: CASSQALDRVGLSGYTF.

The chain couples TRBV10-3 to TRBJ1-1; TCRdb's assignment of TRBD1 cannot be checked, as there is no DNA. The CDR3 is made up of 13 amino acids. DNA is not on record. CDR1 is ENHRY and CDR2 is SYGVKD in the germline V gene. The CDR3 loop is CAIRSGAGAEAFF.

V usage is TRBV5-1 and J usage is TRBJ2-7; there is no DNA to check the TCRdb D call of TRBD1. The CDR3 extends over 16 amino acids. No DNA is listed. Germline-derived CDR1 and CDR2 are SGHRS and YFSETQ. CDR3 loop: CASSSRGGTGFYEQYF.

V usage is TRBV10-3 and J usage is TRBJ2-2; TCRdb picks TRBD1, but there is no DNA to check that call. This CDR3 region has 14 residues. No DNA sequence was recorded. From germline, CDR1 is ENHRY and CDR2 SYGVKD. The CDR3 loop is CAISERTGYEELFF.

The chain combines TRBV27 with TRBJ2-7; the TCRdb D gene call, TRBD2, has no DNA to confirm it. Germline CDR1 reads MNHEY; CDR2 reads SMNVEV (reference sequence). This CDR3 is 15 amino acids long. No DNA is recorded. The CDR3 spells CASSPLAGGHSEQYF.

The rearrangement joins TRBV2 to TRBJ2-7; the D call of TRBD1 rests on TCRdb alone, since no DNA is present to check it. CDR3 length: 15 amino acids. The entry carries no DNA sequence. Per the germline V gene, CDR1 is SNHLY and CDR2 is FYNNEI. The CDR3 is CASSVFPDKSYEQYF.

The J gene is TRBJ1-1, the V gene TRBV20-1. This CDR3 contains 11 residues. The DNA sequence is not available. CDR1 is DFQATT, CDR2 SNEGSKA, per germline (reference sequence). The CDR3 spells CSARQGGLAFF.

V usage is TRBV4-3 and J usage is TRBJ2-1; TCRdb outputs TRBD2, but without DNA this stays unchecked. The CDR3 has 14 residues. The record lacks a DNA sequence. Germline lookup yields CDR1 LGHNA and CDR2 YSLEER. The CDR3 spells CASSQDSSYNEQFF.

The chain links TRBV19 to TRBJ2-6. Germline lookup yields CDR1 LNHDA and CDR2 SQIVND (reference sequence). The CDR3 contains 18 residues. No DNA sequence was recorded. The CDR3 loop is CASSIGDAILSGANVLTF. Combining the CDR3 with reference TRBV19 and TRBJ2-6 gives the whole variable domain DGGITQSPKYLFRKEGQNVTLSCEQNLNHDAMYWYRQDPGQGLRLIYYSQIVNDFQKGDIAEGYSVSREKKESFPLTVTSAQKNPTAFYLCASSIGDAILSGANVLTFGAGSRLTVL.